At least ten counts were recorded for the clone carrying this TCR beta chain. What it recognizes is unknown. Unique molecular identifiers were in the cDNA, with template-switch universal primer binding. TCRdb re-called the 5' RACE reads with MiXCR, one entry per CDR3 protein. The data contain around 510,000 distinct CDR3 sequences, approximately 15% of them singletons. The record originates from a study of identical twins. Findings and limits, study-wide: Abundant cord blood beta clonotypes carried fewer insertions; memory repertoires showed none. The study found weaker excess twin sharing in beta out-of-frame sequences.

Every one of the donors was a healthy Caucasian. There are 15 residues in the CDR3. V lost 4 bases, J lost 0 bases, and 0 bases stayed unmatched. In germline, CDR1 is LNHDA, CDR2 SQIVND (reference sequence). The same sample was also studied in work on yellow fever vaccine responses in identical twins.

The sample comprised CD4+ T cells sorted from blood. The chain joins TRBV19 to TRBJ2-1, with 10 bases that match TRBD2. The receptor was isolated from a woman between 18 and 30 years old in good health. This CDR3 is CASSTSGSSYNEQFF. In DNA form, the CDR3 reads TGTGCCAGTAGTACTAGCGGGAGCTCCTACAATGAGCAGTTCTTC.